These 9 T cell receptor beta chains originate from one sample sequenced in a study of cytomegalovirus exposure and HLA in healthy donors. Both 60 Vbeta primers and 13 Jbeta primers went into the PCR. The protocol was immunoSEQ multiplex PCR, while the TCRdb copy is restricted to in-frame clones and leaves out a portion. The table has under 100,000 clones, around three fifths seen once. Sequenced material: PBMCs. The receptors here all came from a woman aged 40 to 50 in good health and CMV-seropositive.

This sequence joins TRBV5-1 and TRBJ2-1, with 7 bases matching TRBD2. CDR3 length equals 15 residues. After removal of 0 bases from V and 8 bases from J, the junction contained 8 bases not matched to a gene. The germline V gene encodes CDR1 SGHRS and CDR2 YFSETQ. CDR3 region: CASSLAGTNGDEQFF. For the CDR3, the DNA is TGCGCCAGCAGCTTGGCCGGGACTAATGGTGATGAGCAGTTCTTC.

This rearrangement joins TRBV5-4 to TRBJ2-3, with 11 bases fitting TRBD2. V lost 4 bases and J lost 0; bases outside the gene matches: 4. CDR3 length: 16 residues. Per the germline V gene, CDR1 is SGHNT and CDR2 is YYREEE (reference sequence). In DNA, the CDR3 is TGTGCCAGCAGCCCTGGACTAGCGGGTAGCACAGATACGCAGTATTTT. Encoded protein: CASSPGLAGSTDTQYF.

The chain couples TRBV5-6 to TRBJ1-4; 11 positions agree with TRBD1. Per germline, CDR1 SGHDT and CDR2 YYEEEE. This CDR3 region has 16 residues. J lost 8 bases, V lost 4 bases, and 10 bases had no gene match. The CDR3 loop reads CASSRGQGVAGEKLFF. The CDR3 coding sequence is TGTGCCAGCAGCAGGGGACAGGGGGTTGCGGGAGAAAAACTGTTTTTT.

This clone turned up a few times. The chain recombines TRBV6-4 with TRBJ2-7; the D is unclear. The CDR3 is made up of 13 amino acids. V lost 6 bases to trimming and J lost 3 bases, with 12 bases between them. Looked up from germline, CDR1 is MRHNA and CDR2 is SNTAGT. The DNA for the CDR3 is TGTGCCAGCAGAAAGACCGGGTGCTACGAGCAGTACTTC. It encodes CASRKTGCYEQYF.

V and J are TRBV28 and TRBJ2-3; 7 positions match TRBD2. The germline V gene has CDR1 MDHEN and CDR2 SYDVKM. J was trimmed by 2 bases and V by 5 bases; bases with no gene match: 13. The CDR3 extends over 17 amino acids. The CDR3 nucleotides read TGTGCCAGCAGTCCGCCTGGAGGGAGGGCCAACACAGATACGCAGTATTTT. This translates into CASSPPGGRANTDTQYF.

The V call is TRBV9, the J call TRBJ2-1; 7 bases map to TRBD2. Looked up from germline, CDR1 is SGDLS and CDR2 is YYNGEE. V gave up 4 bases and J gave up 5 bases; unmatched junction bases: 6. This CDR3 has 14 residues. CDR3 in amino acids: CASSPSGGHNEQFF. Written as DNA, the CDR3 is TGTGCCAGCAGCCCCTCGGGAGGTCACAATGAGCAGTTCTTC.

The chain links TRBV7-2 to TRBJ1-1; 8 bases agree with TRBD1. Germline V gene data show CDR1 as SGHTA and CDR2 as FQGNSA. The CDR3 spans 18 residues. The J segment lost 2 bases and the V segment lost 5 bases, leaving 16 bases of the junction unmatched. CDR3 loop: CASSPRGARGQRNTEAFF. In DNA, the CDR3 is TGTGCCAGCAGCCCTAGGGGGGCCAGGGGGCAAAGAAACACTGAAGCTTTCTTT.

CDR3 protein: CASSSDSATYNEQFF. In nucleotides, the CDR3 is TGTGCCAGCAGCTCAGACAGCGCTACCTACAATGAGCAGTTCTTC. The rearrangement links TRBV7-2 to TRBJ2-1; tentatively, D is TRBD1 (5 bases). The germline V gene encodes CDR1 SGHTA and CDR2 FQGNSA. With 4 bases removed from V and 2 bases from J, the gap between germline ends came to 12 bases. CDR3 size: 15 residues.

The rearrangement links TRBV7-8 to TRBJ2-7; 7 bases are a match to TRBD1. V lost 3 bases and J lost 8; bases outside the gene matches: 4. The CDR3 has 12 residues. Germline-derived CDR1 and CDR2 are SGHVS and FQNEAQ. CDR3 in DNA: TGTGCCAGCAGCTTCCTGACAGGGCAGCAGTACTTC. This encodes CASSFLTGQQYF.